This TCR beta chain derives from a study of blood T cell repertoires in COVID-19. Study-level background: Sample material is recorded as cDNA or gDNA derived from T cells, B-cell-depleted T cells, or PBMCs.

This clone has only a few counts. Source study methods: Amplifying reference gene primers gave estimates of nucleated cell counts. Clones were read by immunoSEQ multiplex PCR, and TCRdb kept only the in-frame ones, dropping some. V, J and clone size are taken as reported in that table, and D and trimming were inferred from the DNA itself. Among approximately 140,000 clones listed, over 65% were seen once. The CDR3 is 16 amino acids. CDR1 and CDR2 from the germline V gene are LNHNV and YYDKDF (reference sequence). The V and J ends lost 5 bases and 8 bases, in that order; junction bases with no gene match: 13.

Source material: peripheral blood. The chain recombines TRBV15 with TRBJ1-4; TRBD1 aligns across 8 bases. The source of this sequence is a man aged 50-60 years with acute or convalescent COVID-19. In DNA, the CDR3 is TGTGCCACCAGCGCCCGAAATCAAGGGACAGGCGAAAAACTGTTTTTT. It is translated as CATSARNQGTGEKLFF.